A selection of T cell receptor beta chains follows, all from one sample in a study of CD8 T cells in Susac syndrome. TCRdb called the immunoSEQ multiplex PCR reads again in MiXCR, with one record for every CDR3 protein. The data contain 85,000 to 130,000 distinct CDR3 sequences, approximately 93% of them singletons. Input material: CD8+ T cells from PBMCs. Receptors were obtained from a human donor with Susac syndrome. CDR3s include the opening cysteine and the closing phenylalanine or tryptophan.

len: 13
v_gene: TRBV2
j_gene: TRBJ2-1
CDR3aa: CASGLAGGNEQFF

len: 13
v_gene: TRBV19
j_gene: TRBJ1-1
CDR3aa: CASSANRATEAFF

len: 14
v_gene: TRBV4-3
j_gene: TRBJ2-7
CDR3aa: CASSQDPAGREQYF

len: 11
v_gene: TRBV29-1
j_gene: TRBJ1-1
CDR3aa: CSAYGDYEPFF

len: 16
v_gene: TRBV15
j_gene: TRBJ1-2
CDR3aa: CATSPSLGQGRDGYTF

len: 14
v_gene: TRBV9
j_gene: TRBJ1-6
CDR3aa: CASSVEGVGSPLHF

len: 15
v_gene: TRBV7-9
j_gene: TRBJ2-1
CDR3aa: CASTGAGGPGNEQFF

len: 17
v_gene: TRBV3-1
j_gene: TRBJ2-6
CDR3aa: CASSQGRRGAGANVLTF

len: 14
v_gene: TRBV12-3/TRBV12-4
j_gene: TRBJ2-7
CDR3aa: CASSFTGFGDEQYF

len: 16
v_gene: TRBV7-6
j_gene: TRBJ1-1
CDR3aa: CASSLALAGGNTEAFF

len: 14
v_gene: TRBV3-1
j_gene: TRBJ2-1
CDR3aa: CASSLRGHDNEQFF

len: 15
v_gene: TRBV7-9
j_gene: TRBJ2-5
CDR3aa: CASSLSEGVQETQYF

len: 15
v_gene: TRBV9
j_gene: TRBJ2-4
CDR3aa: CASTPTGAWGNIQYF

len: 14
v_gene: TRBV27
j_gene: TRBJ1-2
CDR3aa: CASSPQGTGVGYTF

len: 14
v_gene: TRBV3-1
j_gene: TRBJ2-5
CDR3aa: CASSLKRYQETQYF

len: 13
v_gene: TRBV3-1
j_gene: TRBJ2-1
CDR3aa: CASSQEGYNEQFF

len: 15
v_gene: TRBV7-3
j_gene: TRBJ2-3
CDR3aa: CASSNAGGALDTQYF

len: 16
v_gene: TRBV4-1
j_gene: TRBJ2-3
CDR3aa: CASSSGGVAGTDTQYF

len: 16
v_gene: TRBV7-9
j_gene: TRBJ2-1
CDR3aa: CASSPPTSESYNEQFF

len: 16
v_gene: TRBV7-6
j_gene: TRBJ2-3
CDR3aa: CASSLVTSGSTDTQYF

len: 17
v_gene: TRBV7-2
j_gene: TRBJ2-5
CDR3aa: CASSLAPRGRYQETQYF

len: 11
v_gene: TRBV29-1
j_gene: TRBJ1-2
CDR3aa: CSVEITRGYTF

len: 16
v_gene: TRBV2
j_gene: TRBJ2-1
CDR3aa: CASSEGLAGYLDEQFF

len: 12
v_gene: TRBV2
j_gene: TRBJ1-2
CDR3aa: CASGSETRGYTF

len: 15
v_gene: TRBV3-1
j_gene: TRBJ2-7
CDR3aa: CASSQARGPGYEQYF

len: 15
v_gene: TRBV23-1
j_gene: TRBJ1-2
CDR3aa: CASSQAADSNYGYTF

len: 18
v_gene: TRBV20-1
j_gene: TRBJ1-6
CDR3aa: CSARDGTTPGLYNSPLHF

len: 13
v_gene: TRBV7-9
j_gene: TRBJ1-1
CDR3aa: CATTAGMNTEAFF

len: 12
v_gene: TRBV7-9
j_gene: TRBJ1-5
CDR3aa: CASSSGAQPQHF